This record looks at one TCR beta chain sequence and its context. V shed 8 bases and J shed 1 base, with 15 bases lying between them. Looked up from germline, CDR1 is DFQATT and CDR2 is SNEGSKA (reference sequence). The CDR3 is 13 amino acids. This specimen comes from a study of blood T cells in healthy people across ages. It was with a sample-barcoded 5' primer and a J-beta primer mix that a second PCR of roughly 7 to 12 cycles was run. TCRdb itself ran the 5' RACE reads through MiXCR, one entry per CDR3 protein. The sample shows over 1,300,000 distinct CDR3 sequences, approximately 60% of them seen only once.

The sample was blood. The chain combines TRBV20-1 with TRBJ2-7; TRBD1 might be the D (5 bases). This receptor was taken from a man between 18 and 35 years old in good health. The CDR3 here is CSQQTDPSYEQYF. CDR3 DNA sequence: TGCAGTCAACAGACAGACCCTTCCTACGAGCAGTACTTC.